This record concerns one T cell receptor beta chain sequence. The data derive from a study of blood T cell repertoires in COVID-19. The wider study: Sites in the United States, Italy and Spain provided acute and convalescent COVID-19 samples. The analysed material was cDNA or gDNA that came from T cells, B-cell-depleted T cells, or PBMCs.

Per the original methods: Amplification from reference gene primers served as the basis for estimated nucleated cell counts. Profiling relied on immunoSEQ multiplex PCR, and the TCRdb table lists in-frame clones only, not all of them. D and trimming come from the DNA, and the V and J calls and clone size come from that table. The sample has a few hundred thousand clones; 89% are singletons. CDR3 length: 15 residues. With V trimmed by 1 base and J by 6 bases, 5 bases remained unmatched. Germline loops: CDR1 LGHNA, CDR2 YNFKEQ. The gene calls are TRBV4-2 and TRBJ2-7; 11 bases line up with TRBD1. The sample taken for sequencing was peripheral blood. This TCR was sampled from a man aged 18 to 30 who had recovered from COVID-19. DNA for the CDR3: TGTGCCAGCAGCCAAGCTGGGACAGGGGGGAGCGAGCAGTACTTC. Protein product: CASSQAGTGGSEQYF.